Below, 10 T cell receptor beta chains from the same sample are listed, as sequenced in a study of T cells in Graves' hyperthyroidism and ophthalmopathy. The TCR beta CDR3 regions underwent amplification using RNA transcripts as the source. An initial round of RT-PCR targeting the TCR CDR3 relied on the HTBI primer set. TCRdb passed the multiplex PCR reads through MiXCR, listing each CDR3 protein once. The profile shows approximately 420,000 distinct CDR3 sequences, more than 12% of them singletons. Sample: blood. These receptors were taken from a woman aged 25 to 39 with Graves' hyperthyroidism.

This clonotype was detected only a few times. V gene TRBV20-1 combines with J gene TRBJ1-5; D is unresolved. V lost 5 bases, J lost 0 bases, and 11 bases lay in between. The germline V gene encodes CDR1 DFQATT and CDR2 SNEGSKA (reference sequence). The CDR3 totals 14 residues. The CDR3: CSAVGQLSNQPQHF. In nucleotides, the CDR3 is TGCAGTGCTGTTGGGCAGCTTAGCAATCAGCCCCAGCATTTT.

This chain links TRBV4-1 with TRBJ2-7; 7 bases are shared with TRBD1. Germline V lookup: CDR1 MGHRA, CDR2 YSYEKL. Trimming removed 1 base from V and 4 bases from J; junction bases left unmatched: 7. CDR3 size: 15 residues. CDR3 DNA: TGCGCCAGCAGCCAAGCCCCGGGACAGAGGTACGAGCAGTACTTC. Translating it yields CASSQAPGQRYEQYF.

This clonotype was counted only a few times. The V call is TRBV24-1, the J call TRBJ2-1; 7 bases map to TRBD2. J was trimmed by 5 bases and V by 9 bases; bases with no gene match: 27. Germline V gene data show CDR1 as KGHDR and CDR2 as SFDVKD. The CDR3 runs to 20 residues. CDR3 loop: CATGLTLLVPTGRGHNEQFF. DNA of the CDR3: TGTGCCACCGGTCTTACCTTACTAGTCCCCACGGGGAGGGGTCACAATGAGCAGTTCTTC.

The DNA for the CDR3 is TGTGCCAGCAGCCCGGGACCGAAACAGGCTGAAGCTTTCTTT. It yields the protein CASSPGPKQAEAFF. V usage is TRBV11-3 and J usage is TRBJ1-1; tentatively, D is TRBD1 (5 bases). Trimming cost V 5 bases and J 6 bases, with 16 bases left between them. Germline lookup yields CDR1 SGHNT and CDR2 YENEEA. The CDR3 is 14 residues long.

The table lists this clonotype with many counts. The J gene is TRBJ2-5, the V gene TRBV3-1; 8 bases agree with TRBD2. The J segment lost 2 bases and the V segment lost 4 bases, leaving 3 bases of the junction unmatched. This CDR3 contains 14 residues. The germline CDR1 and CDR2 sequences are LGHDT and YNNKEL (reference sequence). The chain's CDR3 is CASSLGLGQETQYF. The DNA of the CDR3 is TGTGCCAGCAGCCTGGGACTAGGACAAGAGACCCAGTACTTC.

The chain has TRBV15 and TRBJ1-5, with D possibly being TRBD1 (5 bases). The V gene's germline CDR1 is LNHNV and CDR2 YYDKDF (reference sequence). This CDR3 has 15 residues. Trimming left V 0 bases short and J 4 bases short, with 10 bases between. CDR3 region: CATSRDGGENQPQHF. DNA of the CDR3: TGTGCCACCAGCAGAGACGGGGGGGAAAATCAGCCCCAGCATTTT. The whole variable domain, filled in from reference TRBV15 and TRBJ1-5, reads DAMVIQNPRYQVTQFGKPVTLSCSQTLNHNVMYWYQQKSSQAPKLLFHYYDKDFNNEADTPDNFQSRRPNTSFCFLDIRSPGLGDTAMYLCATSRDGGENQPQHFGDGTRLSIL.

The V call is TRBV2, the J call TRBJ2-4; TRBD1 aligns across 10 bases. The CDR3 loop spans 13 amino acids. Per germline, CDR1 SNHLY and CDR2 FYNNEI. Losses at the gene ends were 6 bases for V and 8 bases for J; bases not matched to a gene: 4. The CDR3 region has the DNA TGTGCCAGCAGCGGTGGGACAGGGGACATTCAGTACTTC. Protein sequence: CASSGGTGDIQYF. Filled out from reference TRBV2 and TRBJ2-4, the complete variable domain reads EPEVTQTPSHQVTQMGQEVILRCVPISNHLYFYWYRQILGQKVEFLVSFYNNEISEKSEIFDDQFSVERPDGSNFTLKIRSTKLEDSAMYFCASSGGTGDIQYFGAGTRLSVL.

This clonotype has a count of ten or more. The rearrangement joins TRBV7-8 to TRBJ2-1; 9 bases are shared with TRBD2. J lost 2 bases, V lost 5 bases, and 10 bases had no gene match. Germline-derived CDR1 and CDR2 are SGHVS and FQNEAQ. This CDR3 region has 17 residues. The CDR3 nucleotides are TGTGCCAGCAGCCCAAACCCTGGCGGGAGGGCCTACAATGAGCAGTTCTTC. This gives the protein CASSPNPGGRAYNEQFF. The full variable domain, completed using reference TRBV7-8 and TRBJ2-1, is GAGVSQSPRYKVAKRGQDVALRCDPISGHVSLFWYQQALGQGPEFLTYFQNEAQLDKSGLPSDRFFAERPEGSVSTLKIQRTQQEDSAVYLCASSPNPGGRAYNEQFFGPGTRLTVL.

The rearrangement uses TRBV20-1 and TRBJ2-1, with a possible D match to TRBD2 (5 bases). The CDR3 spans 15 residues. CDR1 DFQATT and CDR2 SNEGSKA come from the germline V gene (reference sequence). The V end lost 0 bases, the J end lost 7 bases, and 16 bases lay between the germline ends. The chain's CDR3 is CSARDRGLTGNEQFF. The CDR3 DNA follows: TGCAGTGCTAGAGATCGTGGTCTCACGGGGAATGAGCAGTTCTTC.

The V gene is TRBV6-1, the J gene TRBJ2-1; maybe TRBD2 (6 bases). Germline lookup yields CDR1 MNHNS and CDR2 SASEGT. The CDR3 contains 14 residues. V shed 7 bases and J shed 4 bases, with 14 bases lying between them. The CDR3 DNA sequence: TGTGCCAGCATTCTAAGCGGGTTTTACAATGAGCAGTTCTTC. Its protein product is CASILSGFYNEQFF.